The text below deals with one TCR beta chain. This specimen comes from a study of blood T cell repertoires in COVID-19. Sequencing was performed with immunoSEQ multiplex PCR; in TCRdb, only in-frame clones are kept and a portion is missing. The data hold about 230,000 clones, with approximately 84% observed a single time. Germline lookup yields CDR1 ENHRY and CDR2 SYGVKD. V was clipped by 4 bases and J by 4 bases; unmatched bases: 11. The CDR3 length is 16 residues. The receptor's source is a woman older than 75 with acute or convalescent COVID-19. The sequencing input was peripheral blood. The genes are TRBV10-3 and TRBJ1-2; TRBD1 matches at 8 bases. The CDR3 spells CAISGNRGTSGYGYTF. CDR3 in DNA: TGTGCCATCAGTGGTAACAGGGGGACGTCGGGCTATGGCTACACCTTC.